This TCR beta chain appears in the sequencing data of a study of T cell clusters in autoimmune cytopenias. Study at large: The median distinct TRB clonotype count was about 2,500 per sample, from a median 51,575 reads.

Multiplex touch-down PCR amplified TRB using TRB-A and TRB-B pools in one tube. No DNA is given; TCRdb re-called the multiplex PCR reads and lists each CDR3 protein once. Across 5,300 or so distinct CDR3 sequences, the top ten clones capture around 20% of the sample. TRB was amplified from around 0.25 ug of peripheral blood genomic DNA per sample. Germline values: CDR1 LNHDA, CDR2 SQIVND (reference sequence). This CDR3 comprises 13 residues. This clonotype counts as medium-sized by frequency. The source of this sequence is a human donor with an autoimmune cytopenia or autoimmune hepatitis (not recorded which). V gene TRBV19 combines with J gene TRBJ1-1. The sequenced material came from peripheral blood. CDR3: CASRTGGSTGAFF.